The clone carrying this T cell receptor (beta chain) was counted at least ten times. As yet, its antigen is unknown. Trimming pared 0 bases from V and 5 bases from J, leaving 9 bases between. The germline gives CDR1 SGHNT, CDR2 YYREEE (reference sequence). The CDR3 consists of 13 residues. The data were taken from a study of human T cells and chemical hapten exposure. Study at large: Alopecia areata, totalis or universalis affected patients who were mostly female. Regarding the study as a whole: Among TCRs, those above 1 in 1000 frequency were unaffected by DPC sensitization.

Time point meaning: patch test 2, 6 weeks after DPC sensitization. Treatment reported: therapeutic diphenylcyclopropenone sensitization with weekly scalp DPC. MiXCR, applied by TCRdb to the RACE reads, yields one record per CDR3 protein. In the table there are fewer than 80,000 distinct CDR3 sequences, 10% of which are singletons. The sequenced sample was whole blood, obtained in connection with sensitization to the hapten diphenylcyclopropenone (DPC). The rearrangement uses TRBV5-4 and TRBJ2-7, with TRBD2 as a possible D gene (5 bases). This TCR came from a woman aged 50 to 60 with alopecia areata. Some clones in this sample may be carry-over from other donors' samples. The CDR3 bases are TGTGCCAGCAGCTTGGCCGCGGGTAACGAGCAGTACTTC. Its translation: CASSLAAGNEQYF.